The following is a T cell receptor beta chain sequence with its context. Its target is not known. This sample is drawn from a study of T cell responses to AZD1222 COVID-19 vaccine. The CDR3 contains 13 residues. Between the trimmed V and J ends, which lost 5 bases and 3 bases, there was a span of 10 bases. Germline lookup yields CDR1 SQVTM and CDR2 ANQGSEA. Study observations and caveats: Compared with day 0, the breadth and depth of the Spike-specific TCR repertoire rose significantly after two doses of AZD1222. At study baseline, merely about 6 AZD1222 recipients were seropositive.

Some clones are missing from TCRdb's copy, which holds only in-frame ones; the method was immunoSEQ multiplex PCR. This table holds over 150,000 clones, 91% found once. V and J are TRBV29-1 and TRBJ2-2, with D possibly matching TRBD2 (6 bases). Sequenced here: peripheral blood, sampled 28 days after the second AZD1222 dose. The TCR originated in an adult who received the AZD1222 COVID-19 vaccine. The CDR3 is CSVSGEDTGELFF. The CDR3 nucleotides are TGCAGCGTTTCCGGGGAGGACACCGGGGAGCTGTTTTTT.